Below, one TCR beta chain is given with its context. The antigen it binds to is not known. No per-base quality is available; no much larger clone lies one base away. Reading the germline V gene gives CDR1 SQVTM and CDR2 ANQGSEA. CDR3 length: 12 amino acids, cysteine to phenylalanine. The kept DNA is CDR3 alone, 36 bases in frame from the first base. V was cut back by 4 bases and J by 4 bases, leaving a gap of 8 bases between them. The sample comes from a study of shared clonotypes between healthy human individuals (dated by TCRdb to 2019 to 2021). Describing the broader study: The cohort comprised a couple of women and a few men aged 18 to 49 years. For each donor, CD4 naive and CD4 memory were each run on three plates, CD8 naive on two plates, and CD8 memory on one plate. The study deeply sequenced blood TCR repertoires of five healthy adults to estimate repertoire size and the extent of clonotype sharing between individuals. Different laboratories and diverse techniques were used to prepare libraries and sequence TCR repertoires, to increase sequencing depth and limit assay-specific biases. Between about 0.85 and 10 billion PBMCs per donor were obtained by leukapheresis.

The donors were healthy, HIV-negative adults who had no recently reported acute infections or vaccinations. All donors were Caucasian adults living in Nashville, Tennessee, USA. Magnetic negative selection was used to enrich CD4+ T cells, after which naive cells were positively selected on CD45RA and the negative fraction became the memory subset. Blood was collected by leukapheresis, and PBMCs were isolated by Ficoll-Histopaque density gradient centrifugation and then cryopreserved in liquid nitrogen vapor phase. Analytical flow cytometry was used to check the purity and quantity of each magnetically sorted T cell population. Each sorted fraction had its genomic DNA isolated and then quantified by UV absorbance on a Nanodrop 2000c. Study-level results and caveats: About 5% of naive CD4, 3.5% of naive CD8, approximately 2% of memory CD4, and about 0.4% of memory CD8 clonotypes were shared across a few donors. Sampling was limited to blood, and TCR repertoires in tissue likely differ from TCR repertoires in blood. Pairwise subsampling led to the expectation that sequencing depth would affect the degree of clonotype sharing among donors. Higher generation probabilities were observed for clonotypes shared by all four sorted-subset donors than for non-shared clonotypes. Incomplete sequencing was indicated by rarefaction of sorted-subset datasets, despite the large sequencing depth. Estimated clonotype richness was generally larger for naive than for memory subsets. Because the study included only a small number of donors, the genetic and exposure-history diversity represented was limited.

TCR CDR3 regions were amplified from genomic DNA by multiplex PCR using the deep immunoSEQ assay. Extracted genomic DNA from each cell subset was distributed evenly across all wells of several immunoSEQ 96-well plates, and each plate was treated as a replicate. For sorted subsets, approximately 210 ng of genomic DNA, equivalent to some 33,000 T cell genomes, went into each replicate PCR. The purified libraries were quantified using a Qubit 3.0 fluorometer, sized with a Bioanalyzer 2100, and then quantified again using the KAPA Library Quantification kit. Every immunoSEQ 96-well plate was sequenced on a separate single-read 150-cycle Illumina NextSeq 550 flow cell. As for how the authors treated the data: Because only junctional sequences without quality scores were contained in the immunoSEQ output, filtering matching that applied to full-length reads could not be performed. Sequences were annotated with PyIR, a Python wrapper for IgBLAST v1.9, using IMGT germline references to assign V/J genes and CDR3. Reads were filtered out if the reads had weak V/J assignments (E-value above 1e-6), no CDR3, stop codons, out-of-frame junctions, or ambiguous translated residues. V3J clonotypes were defined as sequences sharing an identical inferred V gene, J gene, and CDR3 amino acid sequence. Percentage overlap between repertoires was computed as shared unique clonotypes divided by the size of the smaller repertoire. Repertoire richness was assessed with RTK rarefaction, the Chao1 estimator, and Recon v2.1 estimates of unobserved clonotypes. Generation probabilities were computed with OLGA for all TCRbeta clonotypes obtained by the gDNA method from four donors. The table was pulled from immuneACCESS by TCRdb, which kept in-frame rearrangements only. Such tables lose some clones; where checked, under half of the loss comes from unresolved V genes, and the rest has no known cause. V and J calls and clone size are those listed in that table; D and trimming were worked out from the DNA. For this sample the table gives around 990,000 clones, of which roughly 80% were detected only once. Approximately 0.95% of the sample belongs to the ten largest clones.

The source material was memory CD4+ T cells from PBMCs. The sample's cell subset or site label, decoded: CD45RA-negative fraction. This receptor chain uses TRBV29-1 and TRBJ1-3; no confident D gene assignment can be made. This receptor was obtained from a man between 18 and 29 years old in good health. Some clones in this sample may be carry-over from other donors' samples. The bases read TGCAGCGTTGTAGAAGGGGGAAACACCATATATTTT. Its amino acids are CSVVEGGNTIYF.